A single sample is the source of the 32 T cell receptor beta chains below, sequenced in a study of cytomegalovirus exposure and HLA in healthy donors (TCRdb year 2017). The library was obtained by the immunoSEQ multiplex PCR assay. For the multiplex PCR, a mixture combining 60 forward primers for TCR Vbeta segments and 13 reverse primers for TCR Jbeta segments was used. Imported from immuneACCESS, the table was reduced by TCRdb to in-frame sequences with V and J called. These copies leave out some clones; in studies compared against another copy, an unresolved V gene accounts for under half, and the cause of the remainder is not known. This sample gives approximately 82,000 clones in total; roughly 74% of them show up just once. Together, the top ten hold approximately 6% of the sample. The sample comprised PBMCs. All receptors come from a woman between 45 and 65 years old in good health and CMV-seropositive.

The CDR3 region has the DNA TGTGCCAGCAGTTTATCGAGTACCGGGACAGTTGAAGCTTTCTTT. This codes for CASSLSSTGTVEAFF. The rearrangement joins TRBV27 to TRBJ1-1; TRBD1 agrees at 7 bases. The V and J ends lost 0 bases and 7 bases, in that order; junction bases with no gene match: 8. The CDR3 extends over 15 amino acids. CDR1 and CDR2 from the germline V gene are MNHEY and SMNVEV (reference sequence).

A few counts support this clone. The chain has TRBV28 and TRBJ2-3; 8 bases agree with TRBD2. Trimming took 6 bases from V and 2 from J; bases not matched to a gene: 7. CDR3 size: 15 residues. The germline gives CDR1 MDHEN, CDR2 SYDVKM. CDR3 DNA: TGTGCCAGCAGGCCCAGCGGGGGCCCCACAGATACGCAGTATTTT. Its protein is CASRPSGGPTDTQYF.

This chain links TRBV7-6 with TRBJ1-1; 10 bases agree with TRBD1. Germline V gives CDR1 SGHVS, CDR2 FNYEAQ. V trimming: 1 base; J trimming: 3 bases; junction bases outside the gene matches: 5. This CDR3 comprises 16 residues. The CDR3 DNA sequence: TGTGCCAGCAGCTTAGAACGGGGACAGGGGTACACTGAAGCTTTCTTT. This translates into CASSLERGQGYTEAFF.

CDR3 protein: CASSSDRGSPYGYTF. CDR3 in DNA: TGTGCCAGCAGCTCAGACCGTGGGAGCCCCTATGGCTACACCTTC. This chain links TRBV5-4 with TRBJ1-2; no definite D call. CDR3 length equals 15 residues. Per the germline V gene, CDR1 is SGHNT and CDR2 is YYREEE (reference sequence). The ends were cut back, 3 bases at V and 4 bases at J, with 16 bases in the middle.

The chain has TRBV11-3 and TRBJ2-3, with 11 bases identical to TRBD2. CDR1 is SGHNT and CDR2 is YENEEA in the germline V gene. The CDR3 loop spans 17 amino acids. The V and J ends lost 5 bases and 3 bases, in that order; junction bases with no gene match: 10. The CDR3 DNA is TGTGCCAGCAGCCAAAGGGCCCTAGCGGGAGGAACAGATACGCAGTATTTT. Its translation is CASSQRALAGGTDTQYF.

The chain carries TRBV10-1 and TRBJ2-1; 9 bases align to TRBD2. Per the germline V gene, CDR1 is WNHNN and CDR2 is SYGVQD (reference sequence). V shed 0 bases and J 2 bases; nucleotides not matched to a gene: 8. The CDR3 has 18 residues. The CDR3 sequence is CASSESVGGGRAYNEQFF. Here the CDR3 DNA reads TGCGCCAGCAGTGAGTCGGTAGGGGGCGGGAGGGCCTACAATGAGCAGTTCTTC.

This sequence joins TRBV5-1 and TRBJ2-4, with TRBD2 as a possible D gene (5 bases). Per the germline V gene, CDR1 is SGHRS and CDR2 is YFSETQ. The V end lost 7 bases, the J end lost 7 bases, and 15 bases lay between the germline ends. The CDR3 length is 13 residues. The CDR3 loop reads CASRPGSDNIQYF. The CDR3 nucleotides read TGCGCCAGCCGTCCGGGGTCGGACAACATTCAGTACTTC.

V is TRBV29-1 and J is TRBJ1-4; D remains unclear. V shed 0 bases and J shed 0 bases, with 8 bases lying between them. Germline CDR1 SQVTM, CDR2 ANQGSEA. CDR3 length: 15 amino acids. CDR3 nucleotides: TGCAGCGTTGAAGATCTCGGTGCAACTAATGAAAAACTGTTTTTT. Translating gives CSVEDLGATNEKLFF.

The rearrangement links TRBV6-1 to TRBJ2-2, with 7 nucleotides matching TRBD2. From germline, CDR1 is MNHNS and CDR2 SASEGT. The CDR3 contains 16 residues. V dropped 3 bases and J dropped 4; count of bases not matched to a gene: 8. This CDR3 reads CASSDLSGKGTGELFF. As DNA, the CDR3 is TGTGCCAGCAGTGACCTCAGCGGGAAAGGCACCGGGGAGCTGTTTTTT.

This chain links TRBV11-1 with TRBJ2-5; 10 bases agree with TRBD2. Germline V gives CDR1 SGHAT, CDR2 FQDESV (reference sequence). This CDR3 is built from 12 residues. The ends lost 7 bases at V and 4 bases at J; junction bases unmatched: 0. The CDR3 DNA follows: TGTGCCAGCACTAGCGGGAGAGAGACCCAGTACTTC. It is translated as CASTSGRETQYF.

This chain uses TRBV18 with TRBJ1-2; 7 nucleotides align to TRBD1. Germline CDR1 is KGHSH and CDR2 is LQKENI. This CDR3 contains 13 residues. V shed 4 bases, J shed 4 bases, and the junction held 3 bases outside the gene matches. CDR3 residues: CASSLQGTYGYTF. In DNA form, the CDR3 reads TGTGCCAGCTCACTACAGGGGACCTATGGCTACACCTTC.

The CDR3 sequence: CASSGSLRDSLSGANEKLFF. CDR3 DNA sequence: TGTGCCAGCAGCGGTTCGCTCCGGGACAGTCTCTCCGGGGCTAATGAAAAACTGTTTTTT. The genes are TRBV9 and TRBJ1-4, with 7 bases that match TRBD1. This CDR3 is 20 amino acids long. Germline V gene data show CDR1 as SGDLS and CDR2 as YYNGEE. V was pared by 3 bases and J by 3 bases, with 20 bases of the junction left unmatched.

The rearrangement joins TRBV6-4 to TRBJ2-1; no definite D call. Trimming removed 3 bases at V and 4 bases at J, with 13 bases between. From germline, CDR1 is MRHNA and CDR2 SNTAGT. This CDR3 has 15 residues. This CDR3 reads CASSDHQRSYNEQFF. The CDR3 region has the DNA TGTGCCAGCAGTGATCACCAGCGAAGTTACAATGAGCAGTTCTTC.

The chain uses TRBV6-1 and TRBJ1-2; perhaps TRBD1 as D (5 bases). The CDR3 totals 12 residues. Trimming pared 5 bases from V and 3 bases from J, leaving 7 bases between. Looked up from germline, CDR1 is MNHNS and CDR2 is SASEGT. CDR3 loop: CASSPRDYGYTF. CDR3 nucleotides: TGTGCCAGCAGTCCCAGGGACTATGGCTACACCTTC.

The gene calls are TRBV28 and TRBJ1-3; D gene unclear. Trimming took off 5 bases at V and 4 bases at J, with 21 bases between the two ends. The CDR3 is 17 amino acids. Germline CDR1 reads MDHEN; CDR2 reads SYDVKM. The DNA for the CDR3 is TGTGCCAGCAGTCCCCCTTCCTCGGGTTTCGCGGGAAACACCATATATTTT. This translates into CASSPPSSGFAGNTIYF. Together with reference TRBV28 and TRBJ1-3, the CDR3 gives the full variable domain: DVKVTQSSRYLVKRTGEKVFLECVQDMDHENMFWYRQDPGLGLRLIYFSYDVKMKEKGDIPEGYSVSREKKERFSLILESASTNQTSMYLCASSPPSSGFAGNTIYFGEGSWLTVV.

This rearrangement joins TRBV29-1 to TRBJ2-5; D call uncertain. V lost 4 bases and J lost 4, with 13 bases in between. The CDR3 consists of 13 residues. In germline, CDR1 is SQVTM, CDR2 ANQGSEA. The CDR3 is CSVAKQVGETQYF. CDR3 bases: TGCAGCGTTGCTAAGCAGGTTGGAGAGACCCAGTACTTC.

Only a few counts were recorded for this clone. The J gene is TRBJ2-3, the V gene TRBV19; D is perhaps TRBD2 (5 bases). Per the germline V gene, CDR1 is LNHDA and CDR2 is SQIVND (reference sequence). V was shortened by 0 bases and J by 4 bases, with 11 bases between the two germline ends. The CDR3 contains 15 residues. CDR3 in DNA: TGTGCCAGTAGTATAGAGGCTAGCAGACCAGATACGCAGTATTTT. Protein: CASSIEASRPDTQYF.

The chain uses TRBV5-1 and TRBJ2-2, with TRBD1 matching 7 bases. CDR1 SGHRS and CDR2 YFSETQ come from the germline V gene. Trimming removed 3 bases from V and 2 bases from J; junction bases left unmatched: 7. The CDR3 is 16 amino acids. The CDR3: CASSYSGTVNTGELFF. The CDR3 DNA sequence: TGCGCCAGCAGCTATTCCGGGACAGTTAACACCGGGGAGCTGTTTTTT.

The chain recombines TRBV30 with TRBJ2-7, with 7 positions matching TRBD1. The CDR3 has 13 residues. V trimming: 0 bases; J trimming: 4 bases; junction bases outside the gene matches: 3. Germline CDR1 and CDR2: GTSNPN and SVGIG (reference sequence). This CDR3 reads CAWSVIQGYEQYF. As DNA, the CDR3 is TGTGCCTGGAGTGTCATACAGGGGTACGAGCAGTACTTC.

This rearrangement joins TRBV4-2 to TRBJ2-7; D call uncertain. CDR3 length equals 14 residues. Germline CDR1 reads LGHNA; CDR2 reads YNFKEQ. Between the trimmed V and J ends, which lost 0 bases and 2 bases, there was a span of 8 bases. For the CDR3, the DNA is TGTGCCAGCAGCCAAGAGACATCACCCTACGAGCAGTACTTC. It is translated as CASSQETSPYEQYF.

V gene TRBV20-1 combines with J gene TRBJ2-3, with D perhaps matching TRBD2 (5 bases). CDR1 and CDR2 (germline): DFQATT, SNEGSKA (reference sequence). This CDR3 spans 11 amino acids. The V end was cut by 5 bases, the J end by 5 bases, with 8 bases between. The chain's CDR3 is CSAGLGDTQYF. The CDR3 DNA sequence: TGCAGTGCTGGACTCGGAGATACGCAGTATTTT.

The chain combines TRBV11-2 with TRBJ2-5; 7 positions match TRBD1. J gave up 7 bases and V 5 bases, and 4 bases lay outside the gene matches. This CDR3 is 12 amino acids long. Germline lookup yields CDR1 SGHAT and CDR2 FQNNGV. CDR3 sequence (DNA): TGTGCCAGCAGCCGACAGGGCTCGACCCAGTACTTC. This gives the protein CASSRQGSTQYF.

This chain links TRBV30 with TRBJ2-2, with D perhaps TRBD1 (6 bases). The CDR3 totals 13 residues. CDR1 and CDR2 (germline): GTSNPN, SVGIG (reference sequence). The ends were cut back, 0 bases at V and 6 bases at J, with 8 bases in the middle. The DNA for the CDR3 is TGTGCCTGGAGTGTATGGGGGCCCGGGGAGCTGTTTTTT. Protein product: CAWSVWGPGELFF.

This clone has a single count. This chain connects TRBV5-1 to TRBJ2-7, with 7 bases matching TRBD2. Trimming at V came to 4 bases and at J to 10 bases, leaving 14 bases not matched to a gene. Germline V lookup: CDR1 SGHRS, CDR2 YFSETQ. The CDR3 length is 14 residues. Written as DNA, the CDR3 is TGCGCCAGCAGCGTAAGCGGGGCCTCTTTAGAACAGTACTTC. Translated: CASSVSGASLEQYF.

V and J are TRBV6-5 and TRBJ1-4, with no clear D. V lost 6 bases and J 6 bases, leaving 11 bases between the germline ends. This CDR3 has 13 residues. Germline assignment: CDR1 MNHEY and CDR2 SVGAGI. This CDR3 reads CASRRTEYEKLFF. In DNA, the CDR3 is TGTGCCAGCAGACGTACAGAATATGAAAAACTGTTTTTT.

This rearrangement joins TRBV28 to TRBJ2-7; 8 bases match TRBD1. V was pared by 7 bases and J by 4 bases, with 9 bases of the junction left unmatched. This CDR3 is 14 amino acids long. The germline gives CDR1 MDHEN, CDR2 SYDVKM. The CDR3 DNA follows: TGTGCCAGCACCTATCCCCAGGGGGCGTACGAGCAGTACTTC. Protein product: CASTYPQGAYEQYF.

V gene TRBV30 combines with J gene TRBJ1-2; perhaps TRBD1 as D (6 bases). CDR1 and CDR2 from the germline V gene are GTSNPN and SVGIG (reference sequence). The CDR3 runs 14 residues. Deletions cut 4 bases from V and 4 bases from J, with 16 bases between. CDR3 protein: CAWIRDNRAYGYTF. The CDR3 region has the DNA TGTGCCTGGATAAGGGACAACAGGGCCTATGGCTACACCTTC. Drawing the rest from reference TRBV30 and TRBJ1-2, the complete variable domain is SQTIHQWPATLVQPVGSPLSLECTVEGTSNPNLYWYRQAAGRGLQLLFYSVGIGQISSEVPQNLSASRPQDRQFILSSKKLLLSDSGFYLCAWIRDNRAYGYTFGSGTRLTVV.

This clone was found a few times. The J gene is TRBJ2-7, the V gene TRBV15; tentative D call: TRBD2 (6 bases). The germline V and J ends were trimmed by 4 bases and 3 bases, with 10 bases remaining between them. This CDR3 has 13 residues. Germline CDR1 and CDR2: LNHNV and YYDKDF (reference sequence). The CDR3 sequence is CATSTGLSYEQYF. The CDR3 region has the DNA TGTGCCACCAGCACAGGACTAAGCTACGAGCAGTACTTC.

This chain connects TRBV13 to TRBJ2-7; D ambiguous. The V end was cut by 5 bases, the J end by 2 bases, with 4 bases between. Germline CDR1 is PRHDT and CDR2 is FYEKMQ (reference sequence). This CDR3 contains 11 residues. The CDR3 DNA reads as TGTGCCAGCAGCCTTACCTACGAGCAGTACTTC. Translation gives CASSLTYEQYF.

V is TRBV7-3 and J is TRBJ1-2; no clear D gene. V lost 6 bases and J 3 bases, leaving 11 bases between the germline ends. From germline, CDR1 is SGHTA and CDR2 FQGTGA. The CDR3 is 13 residues long. As DNA, the CDR3 is TGTGCCAGCAGTTTCATGGGAGACTATGGCTACACCTTC. This codes for CASSFMGDYGYTF.

A few counts support this clone. The chain carries TRBV5-4 and TRBJ2-5, with a possible D match to TRBD1 (6 bases). The J call is doubtful: the DNA matches TRBJ2-7 better. The germline gives CDR1 SGHNT, CDR2 YYREEE (reference sequence). The CDR3 is made up of 16 amino acids. This CDR3 is CASSSVARGGQNEQYF. Written as DNA, the CDR3 is TGTGCCAGCAGCTCTGTAGCGCGAGGGGGACAAAACGAGCAGTACTTC.

V and J are TRBV5-6 and TRBJ2-5; 14 nucleotides agree with TRBD2. Germline lookup yields CDR1 SGHDT and CDR2 YYEEEE. J was trimmed by 4 bases and V by 3 bases; bases with no gene match: 5. The length of the CDR3 is 16 residues. The CDR3 spells CASSSSGLAGVETQYF. Here the CDR3 DNA reads TGTGCCAGCAGCTCCTCGGGACTAGCGGGAGTAGAGACCCAGTACTTC.